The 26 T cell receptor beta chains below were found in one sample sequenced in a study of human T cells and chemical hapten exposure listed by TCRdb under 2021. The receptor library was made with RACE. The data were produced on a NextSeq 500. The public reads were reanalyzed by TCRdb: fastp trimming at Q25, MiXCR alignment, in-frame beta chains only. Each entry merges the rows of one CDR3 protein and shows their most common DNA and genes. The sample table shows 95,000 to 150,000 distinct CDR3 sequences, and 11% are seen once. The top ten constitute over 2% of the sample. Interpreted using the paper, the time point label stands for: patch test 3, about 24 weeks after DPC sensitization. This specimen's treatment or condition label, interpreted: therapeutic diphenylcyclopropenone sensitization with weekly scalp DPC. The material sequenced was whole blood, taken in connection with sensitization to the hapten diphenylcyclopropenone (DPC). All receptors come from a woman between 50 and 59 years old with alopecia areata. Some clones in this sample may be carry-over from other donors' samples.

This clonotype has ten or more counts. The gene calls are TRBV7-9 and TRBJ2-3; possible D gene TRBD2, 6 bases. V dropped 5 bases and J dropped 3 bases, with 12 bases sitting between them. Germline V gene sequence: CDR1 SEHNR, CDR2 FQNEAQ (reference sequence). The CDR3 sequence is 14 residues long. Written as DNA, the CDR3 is TGTGCCAGCAGCCGACTAGTGCTTACAGATACGCAGTATTTT. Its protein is CASSRLVLTDTQYF.

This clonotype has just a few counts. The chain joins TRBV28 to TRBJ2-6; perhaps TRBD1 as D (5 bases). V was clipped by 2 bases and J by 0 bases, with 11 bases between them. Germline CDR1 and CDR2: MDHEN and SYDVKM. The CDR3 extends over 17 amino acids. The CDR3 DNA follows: TGTGCCAGCAGTTTACCAGGGATCCTCTCTGGGGCCAACGTCCTGACTTTC. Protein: CASSLPGILSGANVLTF.

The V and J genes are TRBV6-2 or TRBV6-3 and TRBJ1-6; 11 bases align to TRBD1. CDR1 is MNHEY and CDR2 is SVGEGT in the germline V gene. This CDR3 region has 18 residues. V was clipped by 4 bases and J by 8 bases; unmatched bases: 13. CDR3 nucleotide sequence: TGTGCCAGCAGTTCGATCGGGACAGGGGGAAAAATCGATTCACCCCTCCACTTT. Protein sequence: CASSSIGTGGKIDSPLHF.

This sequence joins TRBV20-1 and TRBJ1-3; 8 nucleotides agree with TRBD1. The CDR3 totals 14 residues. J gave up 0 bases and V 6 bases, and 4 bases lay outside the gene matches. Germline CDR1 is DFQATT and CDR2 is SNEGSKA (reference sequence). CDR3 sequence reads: CSAFGTGSGNTIYF. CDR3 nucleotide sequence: TGCAGTGCCTTCGGGACAGGCTCTGGAAACACCATATATTTT.

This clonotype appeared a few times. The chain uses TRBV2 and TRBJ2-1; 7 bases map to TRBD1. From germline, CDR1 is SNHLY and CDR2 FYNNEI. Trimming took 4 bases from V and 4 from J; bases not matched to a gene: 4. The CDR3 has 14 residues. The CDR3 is CASSGDSKYNEQFF. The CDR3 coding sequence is TGTGCCAGCAGTGGGGACAGCAAATACAATGAGCAGTTCTTC. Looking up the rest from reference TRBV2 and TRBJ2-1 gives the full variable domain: EPEVTQTPSHQVTQMGQEVILRCVPISNHLYFYWYRQILGQKVEFLVSFYNNEISEKSEIFDDQFSVERPDGSNFTLKIRSTKLEDSAMYFCASSGDSKYNEQFFGPGTRLTVL.

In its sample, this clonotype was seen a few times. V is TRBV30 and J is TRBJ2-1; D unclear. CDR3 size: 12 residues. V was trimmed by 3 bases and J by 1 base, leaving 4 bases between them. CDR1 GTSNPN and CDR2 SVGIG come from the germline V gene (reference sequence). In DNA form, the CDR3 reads TGTGCCTGGAGCGGATCCTACAATGAGCAGTTCTTC. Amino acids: CAWSGSYNEQFF.

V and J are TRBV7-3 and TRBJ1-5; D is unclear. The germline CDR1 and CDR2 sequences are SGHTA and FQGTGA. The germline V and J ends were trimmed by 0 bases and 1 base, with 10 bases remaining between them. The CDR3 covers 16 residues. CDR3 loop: CASSLTGNRSNQPQHF. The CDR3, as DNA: TGTGCCAGCAGCTTAACAGGGAATAGGAGCAATCAGCCCCAGCATTTT.

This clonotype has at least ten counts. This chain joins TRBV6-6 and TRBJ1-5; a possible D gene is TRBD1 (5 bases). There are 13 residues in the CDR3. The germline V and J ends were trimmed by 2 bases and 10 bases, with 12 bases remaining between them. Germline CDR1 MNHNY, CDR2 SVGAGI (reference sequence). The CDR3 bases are TGTGCCAGCAGTTACAGTGGGGGGAATCCCCAGCATTTT. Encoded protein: CASSYSGGNPQHF.

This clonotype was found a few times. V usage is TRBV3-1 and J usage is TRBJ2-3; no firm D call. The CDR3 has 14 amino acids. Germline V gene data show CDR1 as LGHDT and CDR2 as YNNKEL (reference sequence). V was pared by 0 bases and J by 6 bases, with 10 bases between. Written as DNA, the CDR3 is TGTGCCAGCAGCCAAGAATTCCCCCAGGATACGCAGTATTTT. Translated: CASSQEFPQDTQYF.

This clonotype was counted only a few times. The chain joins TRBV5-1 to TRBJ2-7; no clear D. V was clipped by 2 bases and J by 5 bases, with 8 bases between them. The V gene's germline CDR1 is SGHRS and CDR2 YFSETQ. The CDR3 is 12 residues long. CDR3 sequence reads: CASSFPGDEQYF. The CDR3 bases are TGCGCCAGCAGCTTCCCCGGCGACGAGCAGTACTTC.

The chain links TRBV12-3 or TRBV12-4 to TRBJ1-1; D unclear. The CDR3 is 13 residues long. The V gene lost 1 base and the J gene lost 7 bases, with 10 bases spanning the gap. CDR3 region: CASSLVADGEAFF. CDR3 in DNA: TGTGCCAGCAGTTTAGTGGCCGACGGTGAAGCTTTCTTT.

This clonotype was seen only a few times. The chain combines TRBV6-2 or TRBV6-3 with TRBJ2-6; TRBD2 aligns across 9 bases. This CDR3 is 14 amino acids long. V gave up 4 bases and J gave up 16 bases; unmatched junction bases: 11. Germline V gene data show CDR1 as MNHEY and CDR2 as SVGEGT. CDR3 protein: CASSWAGLALALTF. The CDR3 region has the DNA TGTGCCAGCAGTTGGGCGGGACTAGCTCTTGCACTGACTTTC.

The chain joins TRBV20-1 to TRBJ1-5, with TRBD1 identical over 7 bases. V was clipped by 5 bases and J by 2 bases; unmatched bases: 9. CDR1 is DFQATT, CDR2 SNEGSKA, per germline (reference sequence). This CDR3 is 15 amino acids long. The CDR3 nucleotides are TGCAGTGCTCCACGGACAGGCGGCGGCAATCAGCCCCAGCATTTT. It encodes CSAPRTGGGNQPQHF.

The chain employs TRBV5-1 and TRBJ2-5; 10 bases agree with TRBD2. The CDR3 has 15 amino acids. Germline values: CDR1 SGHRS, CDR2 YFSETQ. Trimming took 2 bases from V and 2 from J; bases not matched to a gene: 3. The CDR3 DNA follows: TGCGCCAGCAGCTTCGGTAGCGGGGGGCAAGAGACCCAGTACTTC. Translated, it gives CASSFGSGGQETQYF.

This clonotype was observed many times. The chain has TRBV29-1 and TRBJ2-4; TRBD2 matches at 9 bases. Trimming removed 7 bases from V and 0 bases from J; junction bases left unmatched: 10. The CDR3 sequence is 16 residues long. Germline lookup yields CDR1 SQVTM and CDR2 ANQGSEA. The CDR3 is CSAGGLAGIAKNIQYF. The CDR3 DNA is TGCAGCGCCGGAGGTCTAGCGGGAATAGCCAAAAACATTCAGTACTTC. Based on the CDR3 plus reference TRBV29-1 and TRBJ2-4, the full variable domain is SAVISQKPSRDICQRGTSLTIQCQVDSQVTMMFWYRQQPGQSLTLIATANQGSEATYESGFVIDKFPISRPNLTFSTLTVSNMSPEDSSIYLCSAGGLAGIAKNIQYFGAGTRLSVL.

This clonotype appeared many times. As DNA, the CDR3 is TGCGCCAGCGGCAGACAGAGCACAGATACGCAGTATTTT. This sequence encodes CASGRQSTDTQYF. The chain has TRBV5-1 and TRBJ2-3, with D possibly TRBD1 on 5 matching bases. The CDR3 is 13 residues long. Germline CDR1 and CDR2: SGHRS and YFSETQ. Between the trimmed V and J ends, which lost 7 bases and 0 bases, there was a span of 9 bases.

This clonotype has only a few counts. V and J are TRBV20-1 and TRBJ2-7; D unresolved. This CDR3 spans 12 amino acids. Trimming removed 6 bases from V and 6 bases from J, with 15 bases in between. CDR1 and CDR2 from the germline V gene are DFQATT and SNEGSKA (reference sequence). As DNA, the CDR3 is TGCAGTGCCCCAGCGAAAGGGTCCGAGCAGTACTTC. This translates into CSAPAKGSEQYF.

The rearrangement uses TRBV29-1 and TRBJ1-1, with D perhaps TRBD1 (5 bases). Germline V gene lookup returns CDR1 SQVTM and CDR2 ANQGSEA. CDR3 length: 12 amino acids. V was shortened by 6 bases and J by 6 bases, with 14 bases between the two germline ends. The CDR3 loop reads CSVGPGSAEAFF. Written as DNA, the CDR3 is TGCAGCGTGGGGCCGGGGAGCGCTGAAGCTTTCTTT.

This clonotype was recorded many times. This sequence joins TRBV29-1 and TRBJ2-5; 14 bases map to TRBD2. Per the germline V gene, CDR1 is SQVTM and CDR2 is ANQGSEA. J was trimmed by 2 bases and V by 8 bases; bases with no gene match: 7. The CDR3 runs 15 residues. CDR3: CSTGLAGGGQETQYF. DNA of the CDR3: TGCAGCACCGGACTAGCGGGGGGAGGGCAAGAGACCCAGTACTTC.

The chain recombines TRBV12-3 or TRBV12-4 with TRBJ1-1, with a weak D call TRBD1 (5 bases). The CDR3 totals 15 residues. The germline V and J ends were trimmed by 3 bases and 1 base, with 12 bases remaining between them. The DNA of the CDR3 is TGTGCCAGCAGTTTCGGCTTAAGGGGGAACACTGAAGCTTTCTTT. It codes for CASSFGLRGNTEAFF.

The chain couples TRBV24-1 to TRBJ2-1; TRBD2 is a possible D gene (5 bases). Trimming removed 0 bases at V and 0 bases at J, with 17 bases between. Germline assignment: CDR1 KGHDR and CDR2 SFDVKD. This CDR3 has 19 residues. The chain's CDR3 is CATSDLHVARPSSYNEQFF. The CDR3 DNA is TGTGCCACCAGTGATTTGCACGTAGCGCGCCCGAGCTCCTACAATGAGCAGTTCTTC.

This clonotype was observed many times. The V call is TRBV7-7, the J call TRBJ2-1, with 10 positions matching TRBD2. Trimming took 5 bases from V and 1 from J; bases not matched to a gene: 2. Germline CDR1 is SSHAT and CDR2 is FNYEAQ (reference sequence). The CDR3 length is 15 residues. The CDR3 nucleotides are TGTGCCAGCAGCCGGACTAGCGGTTCCTACAATGAGCAGTTCTTC. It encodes CASSRTSGSYNEQFF.

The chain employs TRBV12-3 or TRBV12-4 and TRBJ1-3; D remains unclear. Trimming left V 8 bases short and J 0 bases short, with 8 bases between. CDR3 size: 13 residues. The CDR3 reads CASESASGNTIYF. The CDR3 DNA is TGTGCCAGCGAATCTGCCTCTGGAAACACCATATATTTT.

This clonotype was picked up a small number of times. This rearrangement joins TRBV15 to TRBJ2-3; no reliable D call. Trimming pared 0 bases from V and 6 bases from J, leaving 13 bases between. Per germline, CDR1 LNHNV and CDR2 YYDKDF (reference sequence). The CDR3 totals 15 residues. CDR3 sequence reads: CATSRESMSMDTQYF. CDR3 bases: TGTGCCACCAGCAGAGAGAGCATGAGCATGGATACGCAGTATTTT.

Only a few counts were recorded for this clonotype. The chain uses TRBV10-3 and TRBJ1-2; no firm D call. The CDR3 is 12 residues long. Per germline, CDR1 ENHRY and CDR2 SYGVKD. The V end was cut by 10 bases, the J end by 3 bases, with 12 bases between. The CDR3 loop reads CATRTEDYGYTF. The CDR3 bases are TGTGCCACCCGGACCGAGGACTATGGCTACACCTTC.

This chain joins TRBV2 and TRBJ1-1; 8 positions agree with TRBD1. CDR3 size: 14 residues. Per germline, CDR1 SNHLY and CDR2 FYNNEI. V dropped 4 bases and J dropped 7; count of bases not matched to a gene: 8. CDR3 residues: CASSVRQGQGEAFF. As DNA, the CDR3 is TGTGCCAGCAGTGTGAGACAGGGGCAAGGTGAAGCTTTCTTT.